The clone carrying this TCR beta chain has only one observation. Its target is not known. The data derive from a study of graft-versus-host responses after intestinal transplantation. Study background: Induction with anti-thymocyte globulin, then tacrolimus and steroids for roughly 3 years, was given to all recipients.

TCRdb's copy holds only in-frame clones and misses some; the assay was immunoSEQ multiplex PCR. The sample has around 36,000 clones, about 95% seen once. Overall study results and limits: Detected in recipient marrow were GvH clones, some of which were first observed in ileum or blood.

The CDR3 sequence is 15 residues long. Germline assignment: CDR1 SGHDT and CDR2 YYEEEE. With V trimmed by 4 bases and J by 2 bases, 7 bases remained unmatched. The sequence came from a human donor who was the organ donor for an intestinal transplant. Source: unstimulated CD8+ T cells sorted from spleen or lymph node cells, taken before transplant. The chain combines TRBV5-6 with TRBJ2-7, with TRBD1 matching 9 bases. CDR3 coding DNA: TGTGCCAGCAGCCGTATGGACAGGGGCACCTACGAGCAGTACTTC. This encodes CASSRMDRGTYEQYF.